This record looks at one T cell receptor beta chain sequence and its context. Sequencing of TCR beta drew on CD8+ and CD4+ T cells from blood. The germline V gene encodes CDR1 DFQATT and CDR2 SNEGSKA (reference sequence). Trimming took 1 base from V and 4 from J, leaving 7 bases between them. There are 12 residues in the CDR3. This entry comes from a study of CD8 T cells in Susac syndrome. Reverse transcription of about 0.45 to 1 ug RNA was carried out with random hexamers. The immunoSEQ assay covered 54 Vbeta and 13 Jbeta segments for CDR3. Each CDR3 protein gets one entry after TCRdb re-called the immunoSEQ multiplex PCR reads with MiXCR. The profile shows roughly 250,000 distinct CDR3 sequences, 90% to 96% of them singletons.

The sequence came from a human donor with Susac syndrome. The sample was CD4+ T cells from PBMCs. The chain carries TRBV20-1 and TRBJ2-5; D gene uncertain. The CDR3, as DNA: TGCAGTGCTAGAGGCGGCTCAGAGACCCAGTACTTC. Translated: CSARGGSETQYF.